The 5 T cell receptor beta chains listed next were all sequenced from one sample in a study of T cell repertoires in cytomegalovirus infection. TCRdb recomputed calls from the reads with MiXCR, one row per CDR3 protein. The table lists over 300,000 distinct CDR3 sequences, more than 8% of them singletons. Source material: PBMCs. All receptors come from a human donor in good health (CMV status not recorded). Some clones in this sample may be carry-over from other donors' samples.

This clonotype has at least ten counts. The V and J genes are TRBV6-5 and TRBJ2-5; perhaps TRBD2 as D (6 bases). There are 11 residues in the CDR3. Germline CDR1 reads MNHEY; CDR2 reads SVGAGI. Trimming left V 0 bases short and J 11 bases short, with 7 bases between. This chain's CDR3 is CASSYSGGQYF. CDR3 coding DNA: TGTGCCAGCAGTTACTCCGGGGGTCAGTACTTC.

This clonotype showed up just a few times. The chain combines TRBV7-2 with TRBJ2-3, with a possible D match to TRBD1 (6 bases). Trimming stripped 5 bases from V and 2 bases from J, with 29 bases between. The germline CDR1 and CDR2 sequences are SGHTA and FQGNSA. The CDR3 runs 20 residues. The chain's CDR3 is CASSLQPRSRGRGDTDTQYF. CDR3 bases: TGTGCCAGCAGCCTACAACCCAGGAGCAGGGGCCGAGGGGACACAGATACGCAGTATTTT.

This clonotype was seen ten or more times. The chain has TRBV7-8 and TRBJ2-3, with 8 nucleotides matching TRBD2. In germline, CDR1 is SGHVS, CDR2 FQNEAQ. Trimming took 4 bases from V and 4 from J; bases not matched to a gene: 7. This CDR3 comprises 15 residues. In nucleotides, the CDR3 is TGTGCCAGCAGCTCGAAAGCGGGAGACGCAGATACGCAGTATTTT. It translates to CASSSKAGDADTQYF.

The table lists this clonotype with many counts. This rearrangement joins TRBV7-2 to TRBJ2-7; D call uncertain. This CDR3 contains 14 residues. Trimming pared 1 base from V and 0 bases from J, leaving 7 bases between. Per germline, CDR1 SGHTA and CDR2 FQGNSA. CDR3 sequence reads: CASSLGPSSYEQYF. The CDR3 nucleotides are TGTGCCAGCAGCTTAGGGCCGAGCTCCTACGAGCAGTACTTC. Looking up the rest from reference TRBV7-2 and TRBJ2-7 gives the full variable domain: GAGVSQSPSNKVTEKGKDVELRCDPISGHTALYWYRQSLGQGLEFLIYFQGNSAPDKSGLPSDRFSAERTGGSVSTLTIQRTQQEDSAVYLCASSLGPSSYEQYFGPGTRLTVT.

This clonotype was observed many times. In DNA form, the CDR3 reads TGTGCCACCCGACCCGGGACAGGGGACCACTATGGCTACACCTTC. The encoded protein is CATRPGTGDHYGYTF. The chain joins TRBV7-2 to TRBJ1-2; the match to TRBD1 covers 10 bases. CDR1 and CDR2 (germline): SGHTA, FQGNSA. Trimming cost V 10 bases and J 3 bases; bases outside gene matches: 11. The CDR3 covers 15 residues.